This T cell receptor beta chain was obtained from a study of identical twins. CDR1 is MNHEY, CDR2 SVGAGI, per germline. The V gene lost 2 bases and the J gene lost 2 bases, with 12 bases spanning the gap. This CDR3 contains 16 residues. This clonotype was counted at least ten times. TCRdb independently ran MiXCR on the 5' RACE reads; one entry per CDR3 protein. This sample yields 600,000 to 700,000 distinct CDR3 sequences, of which around 20% are seen a single time; over 4% belongs to the top ten. A further study also used this sample, focusing on T cells expressing NK-cell markers. That work states: CD3+CD56+NKG2C+, CD3+CD56+NKG2C- and CD3+CD56-NKG2C+ T cells, once sorted, supplied the TCR beta repertoires. CD8+ T cells in over 5 donors included dominant NKG2C+ clonotypes at roughly 1.0-8%. A handful of donors showed these clonotypes also leading the CD3+CD56-NKG2C+ fraction.

The chain recombines TRBV6-5 with TRBJ1-4; D might be TRBD1 (5 bases). The specimen sequenced was PBMCs. This receptor was taken from a woman in her late teens or twenties in good health. CDR3: CASSYQRGRTNEKLFF. The CDR3 DNA reads TGTGCCAGCAGTTACCAAAGGGGTCGGACTAATGAAAAACTGTTTTTT.